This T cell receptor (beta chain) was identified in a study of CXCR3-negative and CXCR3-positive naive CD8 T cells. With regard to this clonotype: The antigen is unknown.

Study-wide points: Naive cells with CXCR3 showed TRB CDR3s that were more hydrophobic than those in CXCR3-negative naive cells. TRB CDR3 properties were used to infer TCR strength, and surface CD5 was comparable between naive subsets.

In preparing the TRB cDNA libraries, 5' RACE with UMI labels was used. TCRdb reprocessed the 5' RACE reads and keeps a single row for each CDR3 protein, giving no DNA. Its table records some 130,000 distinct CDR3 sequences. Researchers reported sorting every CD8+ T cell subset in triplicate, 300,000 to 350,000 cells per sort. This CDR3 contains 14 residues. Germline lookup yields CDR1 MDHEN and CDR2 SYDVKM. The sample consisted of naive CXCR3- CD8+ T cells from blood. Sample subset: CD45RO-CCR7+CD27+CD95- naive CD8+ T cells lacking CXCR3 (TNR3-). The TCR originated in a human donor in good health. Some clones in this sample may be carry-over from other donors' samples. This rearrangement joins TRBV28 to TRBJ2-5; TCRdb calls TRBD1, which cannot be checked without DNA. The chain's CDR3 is CASSLLQGQETQYF.